These T cell receptor beta chains were read from a single sample in a study of T cells in Graves' hyperthyroidism and ophthalmopathy. TCRdb ran MiXCR on the multiplex PCR reads and lists one entry per CDR3 protein. Counted here are 340,000 or so distinct CDR3 sequences, 16% occurring once; the ten biggest clones make up roughly 33%. The source material was blood. These receptors all come from a man aged 25 to 40 with Graves' hyperthyroidism. Each CDR3 is given with its conserved first and last residue. The D gene is left open where the match is weak. Rows may omit the clone size; those that give it use once, few, many or a size class.

TRBD2 | few | TRBJ2-7 | TRBV28 | CASSLWLGTSGNEQYF | TGTGCCAGCAGTTTATGGCTCGGGACTAGCGGGAACGAGCAGTACTTC
. | . | TRBJ2-1 | TRBV6-5 | CASSFGPQNEQFF | TGTGCCAGCAGTTTTGGTCCGCAGAATGAGCAGTTCTTC
TRBD1 | few | TRBJ2-2 | TRBV10-2 | CASRDRGMGTGELFF | TGCGCCAGCAGAGACAGGGGAATGGGAACCGGGGAGCTGTTTTTT
TRBD2 | . | TRBJ2-3 | TRBV7-6 | CASSTGTSGITDTQYF | TGTGCCAGCAGTACCGGGACTAGCGGGATCACAGATACGCAGTATTTT
. | . | TRBJ2-1 | TRBV2 | CASTTGRQSYNEQFF | TGTGCCAGCACTACCGGGCGACAGTCCTACAATGAGCAGTTCTTC
. | few | TRBJ2-5 | TRBV14 | CASSQVGAQYQETQYF | TGTGCCAGCAGCCAAGTGGGGGCACAGTACCAAGAGACCCAGTACTTC
. | . | TRBJ2-5 | TRBV20-1 | CSAPLVETQYF | TGCAGTGCGCCCCTAGTGGAGACCCAGTACTTC
TRBD2 | few | TRBJ2-1 | TRBV9 | CASSVGPTSGIVGDEQFF | TGTGCCAGCAGCGTAGGGCCGACTAGCGGGATTGTAGGCGATGAGCAGTTCTTC
. | many | TRBJ2-5 | TRBV30 | CAWSWSNKETQYF | TGTGCCTGGAGTTGGTCCAATAAAGAGACCCAGTACTTC
TRBD1 | . | TRBJ1-2 | TRBV20-1 | CSAKLPGTGFSRGYTF | TGCAGTGCTAAACTACCCGGGACAGGGTTTAGTCGGGGCTACACCTTC
. | . | TRBJ1-2 | TRBV10-3 | CAISERGRGLDGYTF | TGTGCCATCAGTGAACGCGGGAGGGGTCTTGATGGCTACACCTTC
. | . | TRBJ1-2 | TRBV20-1 | CSAQLLGQRGYTF | TGCAGTGCTCAACTATTAGGACAACGAGGCTACACCTTC
TRBD2 | . | TRBJ2-3 | TRBV10-2 | CASSRGLAGITDTQYF | TGCGCCAGCAGCCGCGGACTAGCGGGGATCACAGATACGCAGTATTTT
. | many | TRBJ2-3 | TRBV15 | CATSRFPVSPDPSSTDTQYF | TGTGCCACCAGCAGGTTCCCCGTATCGCCCGACCCCTCTTCGACAGATACGCAGTATTTT
TRBD1 | many | TRBJ1-2 | TRBV28 | CASSLRRPGGSYTF | TGTGCCAGCAGTTTACGAAGGCCAGGGGGCAGCTACACCTTC
. | few | TRBJ1-1 | TRBV5-1 | CASSSRTGNTEAFF | TGCGCCAGCAGCTCTCGGACGGGGAACACTGAAGCTTTCTTT
. | . | TRBJ2-3 | TRBV12-3/TRBV12-4 | CASSFEGTQYF | TGTGCCAGCAGTTTTGAGGGAACGCAGTATTTT
TRBD2 | . | TRBJ2-2 | TRBV6-1 | CASRPSGSSTGELFF | TGTGCCAGCCGGCCTAGCGGGAGTAGTACCGGGGAGCTGTTTTTT
TRBD2 | many | TRBJ2-5 | TRBV11-2 | CASSLAGGGETQYF | TGTGCCAGCAGCTTAGCGGGAGGAGGAGAGACCCAGTACTTC
TRBD1 | . | TRBJ1-5 | TRBV27 | CASSPGTGDWQPQHF | TGTGCCAGCAGCCCCGGTACAGGGGATTGGCAGCCCCAGCATTTT
TRBD1 | many | TRBJ2-3 | TRBV5-1 | CASSLESGGADTQYF | TGCGCCAGCAGCTTGGAGTCAGGGGGAGCAGATACGCAGTATTTT
TRBD1 | many | TRBJ1-5 | TRBV6-1 | CASSGGTGNQPQHF | TGTGCCAGCAGTGGCGGGACAGGCAATCAGCCCCAGCATTTT
TRBD2 | few | TRBJ2-3 | TRBV5-1 | CASIQGAAGGVTDTQYF | TGCGCCAGCATCCAGGGGGCAGCGGGAGGGGTCACAGATACGCAGTATTTT
. | few | TRBJ2-7 | TRBV5-5 | CASSFRDAEQYF | TGTGCCAGCAGCTTCAGGGATGCCGAGCAGTACTTC
. | many | TRBJ1-6 | TRBV7-2 | CASSFIRGASPLHF | TGTGCCAGCAGCTTTATCCGGGGGGCATCACCCCTCCACTTT
TRBD2 | . | TRBJ2-6 | TRBV19 | CASSIQLLAGGWSNVLTF | TGTGCCAGTAGTATTCAGTTACTAGCGGGAGGGTGGTCCAACGTCCTGACTTTC
. | . | TRBJ2-3 | TRBV5-1 | CASSLVQGGDTQYF | TGCGCCAGCAGCTTGGTTCAGGGTGGAGATACGCAGTATTTT
. | many | TRBJ1-1 | TRBV28 | CASSLNTDLLKTEAFF | TGTGCCAGCAGTTTGAATACGGACCTCTTGAAAACTGAAGCTTTCTTT
TRBD2 | many | TRBJ2-2 | TRBV2 | CASKLVVAGGRAGELFF | TGTGCCAGCAAGCTGGTAGTGGCGGGAGGGCGCGCCGGGGAGCTGTTTTTT
TRBD2 | few | TRBJ2-7 | TRBV5-1 | CASSFSGSGDEQYF | TGCGCCAGCAGCTTCAGCGGGAGTGGCGACGAGCAGTACTTC
. | many | TRBJ1-2 | TRBV2 | CASSESGVRIGYTF | TGTGCCAGCAGTGAATCCGGGGTCCGGATTGGCTACACCTTC